Listed below are T cell receptor beta chains from one sample, sequenced in a study of shared clonotypes between healthy human individuals. Sequencing was performed with immunoSEQ multiplex PCR; in TCRdb, only in-frame clones are kept and a portion is missing. The sample gives roughly 1.5 million clones, approximately 98% of which show up once; 0.4% to 0.45% is in the top ten. The sequencing input was naive CD4+ T cells sorted from blood. All receptors derive from a man aged 25 to 40 in good health. CDR3s include the opening cysteine and the closing phenylalanine or tryptophan. A D gene is named only where the DNA matches it firmly. Size is stated for part of the rows, as once, few or many counts, or as a class when the clone is expanded.

CASSPSALGAGYGYTF | TGTGCCAGCTCACCATCGGCTCTGGGGGCCGGCTATGGCTACACCTTC | TRBV18 | 16 | TRBJ1-2 | - | -
CASSVDRGSYEQYF | TGTGCCAGCAGCGTGGACAGGGGTTCCTACGAGCAGTACTTC | TRBV5-4 | 14 | TRBJ2-7 | TRBD1 | -
CASSELAGDEQFF | TGTGCCAGCAGTGAACTAGCGGGCGATGAGCAGTTCTTC | TRBV6-5 | 13 | TRBJ2-1 | TRBD2 | once
CASRPRQGMNTEAFF | TGTGCCAGCAGACCACGACAGGGAATGAACACTGAAGCTTTCTTT | TRBV7-2 | 15 | TRBJ1-1 | TRBD1 | -
CASSLGLGPDQPQHF | TGCGCCAGCAGCTTGGGTCTTGGGCCCGATCAGCCCCAGCATTTT | TRBV5-1 | 15 | TRBJ1-5 | - | -
CASSPGQYYEQYF | TGTGCCAGTAGTCCGGGACAGTACTACGAGCAGTACTTC | TRBV19 | 13 | TRBJ2-7 | TRBD1 | -
CASSSPRDRGQGDYGYTF | TGTGCCAGCAGCTCACCCCGGGACAGGGGGCAAGGAGACTATGGCTACACCTTC | TRBV7-9 | 18 | TRBJ1-2 | TRBD1 | -
CASSTRNSGRAFNEQFF | TGTGCCAGTAGTACGAGGAATAGCGGGAGGGCCTTCAATGAGCAGTTCTTC | TRBV19 | 17 | TRBJ2-1 | TRBD2 | few
CASSFPPNSNTGELFF | TGCGCCAGCAGCTTTCCCCCTAACTCGAACACCGGGGAGCTGTTTTTT | TRBV5-1 | 16 | TRBJ2-2 | - | -
CASSFTQKTGTGRYGYTF | TGTGCCAGCAGCTTCACCCAAAAGACCGGGACAGGACGCTATGGCTACACCTTC | TRBV11-2 | 18 | TRBJ1-2 | TRBD1 | -
CASSLGTGVNTDTQYF | TGCGCCAGCAGCTTGGGCACAGGGGTGAACACAGATACGCAGTATTTT | TRBV5-1 | 16 | TRBJ2-3 | TRBD1 | -
CASSVGGLQETQYF | TGTGCCAGCAGCGTAGGCGGGCTGCAAGAGACCCAGTACTTC | TRBV9 | 14 | TRBJ2-5 | - | -
CASSETSGRLFYNEQFF | TGTGCCAGCAGTGAAACTAGCGGGAGACTCTTCTACAATGAGCAGTTCTTC | TRBV6-1 | 17 | TRBJ2-1 | TRBD2 | -
CASRSTGGNIQYF | TGTGCCAGCAGGTCTACAGGGGGAAACATTCAGTACTTC | TRBV27 | 13 | TRBJ2-4 | TRBD1 | -
CASSLGWNQPQHF | TGTGCCAGCAGCTTAGGGTGGAATCAGCCCCAGCATTTT | TRBV7-2 | 13 | TRBJ1-5 | - | -
CASSLEGQGHYTF | TGTGCCAGCAGCTTAGAGGGACAGGGCCACTACACCTTC | TRBV7-9 | 13 | TRBJ1-2 | TRBD1 | once
CSGNYGYTF | TGCAGCGGTAACTATGGCTACACCTTC | TRBV29-1 | 9 | TRBJ1-2 | - | -
CASSTSGLAYEQYF | TGTGCCAGCTCAACATCGGGACTAGCTTACGAGCAGTACTTC | TRBV18 | 14 | TRBJ2-7 | TRBD2 | -
CASSTAPSTDTQYF | TGTGCCAGTAGTACAGCACCTAGCACAGATACGCAGTATTTT | TRBV19 | 14 | TRBJ2-3 | - | -
CASSRDRGDTIYF | TGTGCTAGCAGCCGGGACAGGGGGGACACCATATATTTT | TRBV7-7 | 13 | TRBJ1-3 | TRBD1 | once
CASSSRVAGGSYNEQFF | TGTGCCAGCAGCTCCCGAGTAGCGGGAGGGTCCTACAATGAGCAGTTCTTC | TRBV5-4 | 17 | TRBJ2-1 | TRBD2 | -
CASSWGGGDTDTQYF | TGTGCCAGCAGCTGGGGGGGCGGGGACACAGATACGCAGTATTTT | TRBV5-4 | 15 | TRBJ2-3 | - | -
CASSSRQGRGEQFF | TGTGCCAGCAGTTCAAGACAGGGACGGGGTGAGCAGTTCTTC | TRBV27 | 14 | TRBJ2-1 | TRBD1 | -
CASSVDPIPEVYEQYF | TGTGCCAGCAGCGTAGATCCCATTCCGGAGGTCTACGAGCAGTACTTC | TRBV9 | 16 | TRBJ2-7 | - | -
CASSRGQSFYGYTF | TGTGCCAGCAGCCGAGGACAGTCCTTCTATGGCTACACCTTC | TRBV9 | 14 | TRBJ1-2 | - | -
CAISDRDRVGGNQPQHF | TGTGCCATCAGTGACCGGGACAGGGTAGGAGGCAATCAGCCCCAGCATTTT | TRBV10-3 | 17 | TRBJ1-5 | TRBD1 | once
CASSQDRGASGRGNEQFF | TGTGCCAGCAGCCAAGATCGGGGGGCTAGCGGGAGGGGCAATGAGCAGTTCTTC | TRBV4-2 | 18 | TRBJ2-1 | TRBD2 | -
CASSLGRGGFYEQYF | TGTGCCAGCAGCCTCGGACGAGGAGGATTCTACGAGCAGTACTTC | TRBV11-2 | 15 | TRBJ2-7 | - | -
CASSFQSSYEQYF | TGTGCCAGCAGTTTTCAGAGTTCCTACGAGCAGTACTTC | TRBV27 | 13 | TRBJ2-7 | - | -
CASSRYSNQPQHF | TGTGCCAGCAGTCGATATAGCAATCAGCCCCAGCATTTT | TRBV27 | 13 | TRBJ1-5 | - | once
CASSVAVGGYTDTQYF | TGTGCCAGCAGCGTGGCTGTTGGCGGATACACAGATACGCAGTATTTT | TRBV9 | 16 | TRBJ2-3 | - | -
CASSYAGTAGNTIYF | TGTGCCAGCTCGTACGCGGGGACAGCGGGAAACACCATATATTTT | TRBV18 | 15 | TRBJ1-3 | TRBD1 | -
CASSLLAGVPYEQYF | TGTGCCAGCAGCTTGCTAGCGGGAGTCCCCTACGAGCAGTACTTC | TRBV7-2 | 15 | TRBJ2-7 | TRBD2 | -
CASLAGGTGELFF | TGTGCCAGCCTAGCGGGAGGCACCGGGGAGCTGTTTTTT | TRBV7-9 | 13 | TRBJ2-2 | TRBD2 | -
CASSPLTSGRYEQFF | TGCGCCAGCAGCCCCCTCACTAGCGGGAGGTATGAGCAGTTCTTC | TRBV5-1 | 15 | TRBJ2-1 | TRBD2 | once
CASKMTGGPNTEAFF | TGTGCCAGCAAAATGACAGGGGGTCCGAACACTGAAGCTTTCTTT | TRBV28 | 15 | TRBJ1-1 | TRBD1 | -
CASSLVGGLDLSQQYF | TGTGCCAGCAGCTTAGTCGGGGGCCTAGACCTTTCCCAGCAGTACTTC | TRBV7-8 | 16 | TRBJ2-7 | - | -
CASSRPGGQGPDTQYF | TGTGCCAGCAGCAGACCTGGGGGCCAAGGGCCAGATACGCAGTATTTT | TRBV7-2 | 16 | TRBJ2-3 | - | -
CASSVEGAGVPHGYTF | TGTGCCAGCAGCGTAGAGGGGGCAGGGGTCCCCCACGGCTACACCTTC | TRBV9 | 16 | TRBJ1-2 | TRBD1 | -
CASSPSGRDTDTQYF | TGTGCCAGCAGCCCTAGCGGGAGGGATACAGATACGCAGTATTTT | TRBV11-3 | 15 | TRBJ2-3 | TRBD2 | once
CASSVDQGRYYEQYF | TGTGCCAGCAGCGTAGACCAAGGACGGTACTACGAGCAGTACTTC | TRBV9 | 15 | TRBJ2-7 | - | -
CASSRDSGSGNTIYF | TGTGCCAGCAGCCGGGACAGCGGCTCTGGAAACACCATATATTTT | TRBV7-3 | 15 | TRBJ1-3 | TRBD1 | -
CASSRSRDRLYNEQFF | TGTGCCAGCAGCCGAAGCCGGGACAGACTATACAATGAGCAGTTCTTC | TRBV11-2 | 16 | TRBJ2-1 | TRBD1 | -
CASSPPGGDTDTQYF | TGTGCCAGCTCACCACCGGGCGGGGACACAGATACGCAGTATTTT | TRBV18 | 15 | TRBJ2-3 | - | -